The 9 T cell receptor beta chains given below trace back to one sample, sequenced in a study of cytomegalovirus exposure and HLA in healthy donors. Primers for the PCR totalled 60 Vbeta and 13 Jbeta. Sequenced by immunoSEQ multiplex PCR; TCRdb stores in-frame clones only, minus some. The repertoire includes under 250,000 clones, approximately 85% of them detected once, and around 2.7% sits in the top ten. The specimen sequenced was PBMCs. The receptors originated from a woman in her thirties or forties in good health and CMV-seronegative.

The rearrangement links TRBV4-1 to TRBJ1-3; the match to TRBD1 covers 7 bases. This CDR3 has 16 amino acids. The V segment lost 4 bases and the J segment 0 bases; nucleotides outside the gene matches: 6. The germline CDR1 and CDR2 sequences are MGHRA and YSYEKL. DNA for the CDR3: TGCGCCAGCAGCCTTCCAGGGGGGAACTCTGGAAACACCATATATTTT. Its protein is CASSLPGGNSGNTIYF.

This clone was seen a handful of times. V is TRBV5-6 and J is TRBJ1-1; TRBD1 matches 12 bases. Per germline, CDR1 SGHDT and CDR2 YYEEEE. The CDR3 is made up of 15 amino acids. V was clipped by 3 bases and J by 8 bases; unmatched bases: 8. The CDR3 is CASSSRGQGAIEAFF. In DNA form, the CDR3 reads TGTGCCAGCAGCTCAAGGGGACAGGGGGCCATAGAAGCTTTCTTT. The full variable domain, rest sourced from reference TRBV5-6 and TRBJ1-1, is DAGVTQSPTHLIKTRGQQVTLRCSPKSGHDTVSWYQQALGQGPQFIFQYYEEEERQRGNFPDRFSGHQFPNYSSELNVNALLLGDSALYLCASSSRGQGAIEAFFGQGTRLTVV.

This clone has just one count. The V and J genes are TRBV13 and TRBJ2-7, with 8 bases lining up with TRBD2. Germline assignment: CDR1 PRHDT and CDR2 FYEKMQ (reference sequence). Unmatched junction bases numbered 4, after V lost 0 bases and J lost 3 bases. This CDR3 is 15 amino acids long. In nucleotides, the CDR3 is TGTGCCAGCAGCTTAGGAAGCGGGAGCTACTACGAGCAGTACTTC. It is translated as CASSLGSGSYYEQYF.

This chain uses TRBV7-9 with TRBJ2-2; 13 bases are shared with TRBD2. CDR3 size: 17 residues. V was clipped by 6 bases and J by 4 bases; unmatched bases: 8. From germline, CDR1 is SEHNR and CDR2 FQNEAQ (reference sequence). CDR3 bases: TGTGCCAGCAGAGATAGGACTAGCGGGAGTGGCACCGGGGAGCTGTTTTTT. Its translation: CASRDRTSGSGTGELFF.

This rearrangement joins TRBV5-4 to TRBJ1-1; the D is unclear. Germline V CDR1 and CDR2: SGHNT, YYREEE (reference sequence). This CDR3 is built from 14 residues. V was cut by 1 base and J by 0 bases, with 7 bases left in between. In DNA, the CDR3 is TGTGCCAGCAGCTTGCCCGGGGTGAACACTGAAGCTTTCTTT. Residues: CASSLPGVNTEAFF.

The V gene is TRBV18, the J gene TRBJ1-3; D is uncertain. Germline V gives CDR1 KGHSH, CDR2 LQKENI. Trimming removed 4 bases at V and 0 bases at J, with 19 bases between. The CDR3 contains 18 residues. The CDR3 is CASSLPGRTFLSGNTIYF. DNA of the CDR3: TGTGCCAGCTCACTACCCGGGAGGACTTTTCTCTCTGGAAACACCATATATTTT.

This chain joins TRBV28 and TRBJ2-1; TRBD2 agrees at 9 bases. Germline CDR1 is MDHEN and CDR2 is SYDVKM. J gave up 0 bases and V 8 bases, and 11 bases lay outside the gene matches. CDR3 size: 17 residues. CDR3 amino acids: CASGPGTSGSSYNEQFF. The CDR3 DNA follows: TGTGCCAGCGGCCCAGGTACTAGCGGGTCCTCCTACAATGAGCAGTTCTTC.

The CDR3 DNA sequence: TGTGCCAGCAGTGTGACAGGGGTGACTAACTATGGCTACACCTTC. Translation gives CASSVTGVTNYGYTF. The chain couples TRBV6-1 to TRBJ1-2; the match to TRBD1 covers 8 bases. Germline V lookup: CDR1 MNHNS, CDR2 SASEGT. Unmatched junction bases numbered 4, after V lost 4 bases and J lost 0 bases. The CDR3 runs 15 residues.

This clone was observed a few times. V gene TRBV7-6 combines with J gene TRBJ2-3, with 9 bases matching TRBD2. CDR3 size: 16 residues. Trimming took 4 bases from V and 5 from J; bases not matched to a gene: 10. The germline V gene has CDR1 SGHVS and CDR2 FNYEAQ. CDR3 loop: CASSSGIAGVVDTQYF. The CDR3 bases are TGTGCCAGCAGCTCAGGCATAGCGGGAGTAGTAGATACGCAGTATTTT.